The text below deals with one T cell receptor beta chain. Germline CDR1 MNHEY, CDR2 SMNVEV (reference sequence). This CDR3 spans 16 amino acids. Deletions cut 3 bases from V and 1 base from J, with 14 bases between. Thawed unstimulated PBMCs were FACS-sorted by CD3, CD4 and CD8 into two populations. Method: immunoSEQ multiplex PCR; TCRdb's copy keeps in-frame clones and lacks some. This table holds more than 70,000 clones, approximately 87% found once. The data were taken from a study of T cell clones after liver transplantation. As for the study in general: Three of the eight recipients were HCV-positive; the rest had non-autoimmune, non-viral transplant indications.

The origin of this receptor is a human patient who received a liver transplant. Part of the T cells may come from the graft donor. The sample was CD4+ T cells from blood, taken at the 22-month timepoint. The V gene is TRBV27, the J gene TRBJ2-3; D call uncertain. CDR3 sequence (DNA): TGTGCCAGCAGTTTTGTTTTGGAGTCGGGCACAGATACGCAGTATTTT. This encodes CASSFVLESGTDTQYF.